This T cell receptor beta chain is from a study of monozygotic twins with inflammatory bowel disease. Researchers ran eight separate cDNA reactions for each sample. From the 5' RACE reads, TCRdb lists one entry per CDR3 protein and no DNA. The sample includes around 190,000 distinct CDR3 sequences. CDR1 and CDR2 (germline): MDHEN, SYDVKM. The CDR3 is 15 amino acids. The clonotype comes from a human donor with ulcerative colitis or Crohn's disease, or a healthy co-twin of an affected twin (not recorded which). The sequencing sample was made of blood. The chain recombines TRBV28 with TRBJ1-5. The CDR3 loop reads CASTTAGYSNQPQHF.